Following are 10 T cell receptor beta chains from one sample sequenced in a study of T cell repertoires in urothelial bladder cancer. TCRdb's copy holds only in-frame clones and misses some; the assay was immunoSEQ multiplex PCR. The profile shows approximately 11,000 clones, 68% of them singletons. Source material: tumor-infiltrating cells from bladder cancer. These receptors were collected from a human donor with a benign inflammatory bladder lesion.

V is TRBV19 and J is TRBJ2-7; 12 bases are a match to TRBD2. Unmatched junction bases numbered 2, after V lost 4 bases and J lost 1 base. CDR1 is LNHDA and CDR2 is SQIVND in the germline V gene (reference sequence). There are 15 residues in the CDR3. The chain's CDR3 is CASSTLAGGSYEQYF. The CDR3 DNA is TGTGCCAGTAGTACCCTAGCGGGGGGGTCCTACGAGCAGTACTTC.

A few counts support this clone. This chain links TRBV5-8 with TRBJ2-3, with D uncertain. Trimming took 0 bases from V and 2 from J, leaving 4 bases between them. CDR1 and CDR2 from the germline V gene are SGHTS and YDEGEE. CDR3 size: 13 residues. CDR3 amino acids: CASSLVATDTQYF. CDR3 nucleotides: TGTGCCAGCAGCTTGGTAGCCACAGATACGCAGTATTTT.

The chain combines TRBV18 with TRBJ1-2; D is unresolved. V gave up 1 base and J gave up 0 bases, with 6 bases separating them. The CDR3 covers 14 residues. Germline V gives CDR1 KGHSH, CDR2 LQKENI. The CDR3 protein is CASSPRGSNYGYTF. CDR3 in DNA: TGTGCCAGCTCACCACGAGGGTCTAACTATGGCTACACCTTC. The whole variable domain, filled in from reference TRBV18 and TRBJ1-2, reads NAGVMQNPRHLVRRRGQEARLRCSPMKGHSHVYWYRQLPEEGLKFMVYLQKENIIDESGMPKERFSAEFPKEGPSILRIQQVVRGDSAAYFCASSPRGSNYGYTFGSGTRLTVV.

This sequence joins TRBV6-1 and TRBJ1-1; a possible D gene is TRBD1 (5 bases). Per germline, CDR1 MNHNS and CDR2 SASEGT. Trimming cost V 4 bases and J 5 bases, with 17 bases left between them. The CDR3 contains 15 residues. DNA of the CDR3: TGTGCCAGCAGTGGATCCGGGGCCCGAAGGACTGAAGCTTTCTTT. Translating gives CASSGSGARRTEAFF.

This chain joins TRBV6-1 and TRBJ1-5; a weak D match, TRBD1 (6 bases). V was clipped by 1 base and J by 5 bases, with 12 bases between them. The CDR3 consists of 15 residues. CDR1 is MNHNS, CDR2 SASEGT, per germline. The CDR3 protein is CASSEGPGGYQPQHF. CDR3 in DNA: TGTGCCAGCAGTGAAGGACCGGGGGGCTATCAGCCCCAGCATTTT.

This clone was seen more than once but under ten times. This chain connects TRBV5-4 to TRBJ2-1, with D hard to call. The CDR3 loop spans 13 amino acids. V was cut by 1 base and J by 6 bases, with 8 bases left in between. The germline gives CDR1 SGHNT, CDR2 YYREEE (reference sequence). CDR3 in amino acids: CASSLRRSNEQFF. The CDR3, as DNA: TGTGCCAGCAGCTTGCGGAGAAGCAATGAGCAGTTCTTC. The variable domain in full, with the rest retrieved from reference TRBV5-4 and TRBJ2-1, is ETGVTQSPTHLIKTRGQQVTLRCSSQSGHNTVSWYQQALGQGPQFIFQYYREEENGRGNFPPRFSGLQFPNYSSELNVNALELDDSALYLCASSLRRSNEQFFGPGTRLTVL.

The CDR3 sequence: CASKLIAGGRTDTQYF. CDR3 nucleotide sequence: TGTGCCAGCAAGCTTATAGCGGGGGGGCGCACAGATACGCAGTATTTT. This sequence joins TRBV2 and TRBJ2-3; 11 bases match TRBD2. From germline, CDR1 is SNHLY and CDR2 FYNNEI. J gave up 1 base and V 7 bases, and 7 bases lay outside the gene matches. The CDR3 covers 16 residues. Filled out from reference TRBV2 and TRBJ2-3, the complete variable domain reads EPEVTQTPSHQVTQMGQEVILRCVPISNHLYFYWYRQILGQKVEFLVSFYNNEISEKSEIFDDQFSVERPDGSNFTLKIRSTKLEDSAMYFCASKLIAGGRTDTQYFGPGTRLTVL.

The V gene is TRBV13, the J gene TRBJ2-4, with 8 positions matching TRBD2. CDR1 is PRHDT, CDR2 FYEKMQ, per germline (reference sequence). This CDR3 is 14 amino acids long. J lost 6 bases, V lost 8 bases, and 9 bases had no gene match. CDR3: CASLRGGLGNIQYF. CDR3 sequence (DNA): TGTGCCAGCCTTCGCGGGGGGTTAGGAAACATTCAGTACTTC.

This clone was seen a few times. The chain employs TRBV4-1 and TRBJ1-1; no definite D call. The CDR3 sequence is 15 residues long. Germline CDR1 MGHRA, CDR2 YSYEKL. V was pared by 4 bases and J by 3 bases, with 15 bases between. The CDR3 DNA sequence: TGCGCCAGCAGCCGGCAGGCCGGGAGGGACACTGAAGCTTTCTTT. It encodes CASSRQAGRDTEAFF.

This clone was recorded a few times. The rearrangement uses TRBV5-8 and TRBJ1-2, with a tentative D call TRBD1 (6 bases). Trimming shortened V by 4 bases and J by 8 bases, and 18 bases separated the two germline ends. The CDR3 covers 14 residues. CDR1 SGHTS and CDR2 YDEGEE come from the germline V gene. CDR3 amino acids: CASSTPGAFWGYTF. In nucleotides, the CDR3 is TGTGCCAGCAGCACCCCAGGGGCCTTTTGGGGCTACACCTTC.